The present T cell receptor (beta chain) was sequenced within a study of OX40 agonist ivuxolimab in advanced cancers. At the level of the study: Patients treated during dose escalation were battling hepatocellular carcinoma, melanoma, renal cell or head and neck cancer. Study observations and caveats: Average numbers of expanded clones were greater in CD8+ T cells than in CD4+. Some patients who did not respond also had low normalized T-cell clonal expansion. Dosing at 0.1 to 3.0 mg/kg was accompanied by clonal expansion of CD4+ and CD8+ blood T cells by week 6.

The assay was immunoSEQ multiplex PCR, and TCRdb's table has in-frame clones only and misses some. Of about 79,000 clones in the sample, around 92% were seen once. The CDR3 spans 14 residues. Deletions cut 3 bases from V and 7 bases from J, with 13 bases between. Germline V gene data show CDR1 as MNHEY and CDR2 as SMNVEV (reference sequence). Only one count was recorded for this clone. What it binds is not known. Specimen: CD4+ or CD8+ T cells sorted from blood, collected in a trial of the OX40 agonist ivuxolimab. The sequence derives from an adult with an advanced solid tumor such as melanoma, head and neck, liver or kidney cancer. The chain uses TRBV27 and TRBJ2-1; TRBD1 is a possible D gene (6 bases). The CDR3 here is CASSFSTQGNEQFF. The CDR3 coding sequence is TGTGCCAGCAGTTTTAGCACCCAGGGGAATGAGCAGTTCTTC.